The clone carrying this T cell receptor beta chain was recorded at least ten times. This CDR3 has 15 residues. The germline gives CDR1 MNHEY, CDR2 SMNVEV (reference sequence). With 4 bases removed from V and 0 bases from J, the gap between germline ends came to 7 bases. These data are taken from a study of neurological immune-mediated disorders. MiXCR, run by TCRdb on the 5' RACE reads, gives a single entry per CDR3 protein. Of tens of thousands of distinct CDR3 sequences in the sample, roughly 6.3% were seen once. This chain joins TRBV27 and TRBJ1-6, with D unclear. This receptor was obtained from a woman aged 40 to 50 in good health. Specimen: CD4+ T cells from blood. The chain's CDR3 is CASSSESSYNSPLHF. The DNA of the CDR3 is TGTGCCAGCAGTTCTGAGAGCTCCTATAATTCACCCCTCCACTTT.